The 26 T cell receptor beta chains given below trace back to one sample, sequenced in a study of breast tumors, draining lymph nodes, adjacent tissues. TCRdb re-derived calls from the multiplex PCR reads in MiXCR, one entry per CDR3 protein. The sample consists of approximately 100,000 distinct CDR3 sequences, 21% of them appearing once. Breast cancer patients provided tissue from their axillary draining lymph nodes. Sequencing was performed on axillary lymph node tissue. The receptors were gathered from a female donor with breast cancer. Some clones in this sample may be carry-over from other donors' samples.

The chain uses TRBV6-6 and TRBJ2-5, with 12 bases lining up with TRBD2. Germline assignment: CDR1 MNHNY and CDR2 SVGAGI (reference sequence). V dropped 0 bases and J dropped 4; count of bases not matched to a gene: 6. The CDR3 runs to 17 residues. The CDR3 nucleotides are TGTGCCAGCAGTTACTCGAAACTAGCGGGAGGCGGAGAGACCCAGTACTTC. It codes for CASSYSKLAGGGETQYF.

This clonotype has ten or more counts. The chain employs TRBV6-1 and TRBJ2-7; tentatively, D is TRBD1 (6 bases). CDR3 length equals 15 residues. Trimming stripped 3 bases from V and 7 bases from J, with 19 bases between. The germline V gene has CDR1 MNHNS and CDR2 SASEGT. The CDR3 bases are TGTGCCAGCAGTGACCGGACAGAACGGGTCTGGGAGCAGTACTTC. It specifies CASSDRTERVWEQYF.

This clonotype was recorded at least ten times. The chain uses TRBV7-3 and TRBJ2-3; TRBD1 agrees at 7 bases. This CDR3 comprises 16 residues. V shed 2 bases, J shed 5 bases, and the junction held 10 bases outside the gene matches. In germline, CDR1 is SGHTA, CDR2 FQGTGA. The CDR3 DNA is TGTGCCAGCAGCTTAGATAGGGGGCATGGCGGAGATACGCAGTATTTT. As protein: CASSLDRGHGGDTQYF.

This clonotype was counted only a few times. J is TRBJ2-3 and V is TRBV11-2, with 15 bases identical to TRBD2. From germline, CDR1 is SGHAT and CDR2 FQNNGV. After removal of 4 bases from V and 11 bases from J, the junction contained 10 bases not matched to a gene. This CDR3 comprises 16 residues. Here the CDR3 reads CASSSLRGLAGGGQYF. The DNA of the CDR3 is TGTGCCAGCAGCTCCCTGAGGGGACTAGCGGGGGGAGGGCAGTATTTT.

CDR3 nucleotide sequence: TGTGCCAGCAGTACAGACAGGGCCCACTCTGGGGCCAACGTCCTGACTTTC. It encodes CASSTDRAHSGANVLTF. The chain carries TRBV6-5 and TRBJ2-6; the match to TRBD1 covers 7 bases. Germline CDR1 reads MNHEY; CDR2 reads SVGAGI. J gave up 0 bases and V 5 bases, and 7 bases lay outside the gene matches. The CDR3 runs to 17 residues.

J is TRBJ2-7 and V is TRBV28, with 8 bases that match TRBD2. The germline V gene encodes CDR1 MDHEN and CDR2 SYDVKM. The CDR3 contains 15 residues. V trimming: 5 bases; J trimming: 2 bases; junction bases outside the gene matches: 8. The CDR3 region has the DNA TGTGCCAGCAGTGGATCCGGGACTAGGGCCTACGAGCAGTACTTC. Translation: CASSGSGTRAYEQYF.

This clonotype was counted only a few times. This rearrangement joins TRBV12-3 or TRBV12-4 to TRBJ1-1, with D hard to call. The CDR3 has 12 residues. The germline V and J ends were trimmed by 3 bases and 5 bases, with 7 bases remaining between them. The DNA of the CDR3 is TGTGCCAGCAGTTTTGGGGAAACTGAAGCTTTCTTT. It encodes CASSFGETEAFF.

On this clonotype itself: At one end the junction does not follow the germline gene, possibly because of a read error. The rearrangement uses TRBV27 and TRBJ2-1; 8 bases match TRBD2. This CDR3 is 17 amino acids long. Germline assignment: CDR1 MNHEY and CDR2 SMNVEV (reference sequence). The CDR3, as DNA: TGTGCCAGCAGTTTCCGGACTAGCTCGGGTGGGCTGGGTGAGCAGCTCTTC. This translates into CASSFRTSSGGLGEQLF.

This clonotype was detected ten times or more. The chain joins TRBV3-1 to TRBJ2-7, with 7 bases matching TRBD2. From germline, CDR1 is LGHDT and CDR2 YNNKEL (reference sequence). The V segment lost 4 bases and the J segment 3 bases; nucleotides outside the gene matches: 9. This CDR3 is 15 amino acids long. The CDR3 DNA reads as TGTGCCAGCAGCCTACGAGCGGGGTTGGGCTACGAGCAGTACTTC. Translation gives CASSLRAGLGYEQYF.

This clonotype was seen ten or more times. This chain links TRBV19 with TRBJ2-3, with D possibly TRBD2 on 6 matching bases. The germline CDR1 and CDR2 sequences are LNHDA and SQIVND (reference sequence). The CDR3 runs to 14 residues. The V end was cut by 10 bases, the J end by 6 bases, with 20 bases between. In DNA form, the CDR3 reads TGTGCCACTCGAAGGCGAGGGAGGAGGGATACGCAGTATTTT. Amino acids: CATRRRGRRDTQYF.

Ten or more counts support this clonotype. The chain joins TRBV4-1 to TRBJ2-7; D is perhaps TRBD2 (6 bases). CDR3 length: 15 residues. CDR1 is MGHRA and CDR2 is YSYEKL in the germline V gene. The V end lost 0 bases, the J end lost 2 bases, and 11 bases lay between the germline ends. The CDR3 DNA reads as TGCGCCAGCAGCCAAGACCGTGGGGGGACCTACGAGCAGTACTTC. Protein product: CASSQDRGGTYEQYF.

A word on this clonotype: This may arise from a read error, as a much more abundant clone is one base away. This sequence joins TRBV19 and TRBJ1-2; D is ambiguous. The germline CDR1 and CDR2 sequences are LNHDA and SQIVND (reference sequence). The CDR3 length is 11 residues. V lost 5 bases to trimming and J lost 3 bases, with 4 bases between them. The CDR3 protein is CASSADYGYTF. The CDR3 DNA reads TGTGCCAGTAGTGCTGACTATGGCTACACCTTC.

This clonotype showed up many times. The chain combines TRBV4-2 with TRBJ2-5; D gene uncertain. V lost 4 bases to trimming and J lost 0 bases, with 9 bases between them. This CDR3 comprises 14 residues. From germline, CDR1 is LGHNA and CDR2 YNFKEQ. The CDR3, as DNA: TGTGCCAGCAGCCTAGAGACGTACCAAGAGACCCAGTACTTC. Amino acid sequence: CASSLETYQETQYF.

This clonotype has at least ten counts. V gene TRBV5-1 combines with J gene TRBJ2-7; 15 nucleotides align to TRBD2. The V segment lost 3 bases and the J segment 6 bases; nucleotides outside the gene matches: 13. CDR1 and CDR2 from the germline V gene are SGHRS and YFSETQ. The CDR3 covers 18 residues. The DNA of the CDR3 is TGCGCCAGCAGCTCAGGTGCCGGGACTAGCGGGAGGTCTGGCGAGCAGTACTTC. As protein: CASSSGAGTSGRSGEQYF.

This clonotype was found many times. The CDR3 sequence: CSVASSAETQYF. As DNA, the CDR3 is TGCAGCGTTGCTAGTAGTGCCGAGACCCAGTACTTC. The chain couples TRBV29-1 to TRBJ2-5, with no clear D. Germline V gene sequence: CDR1 SQVTM, CDR2 ANQGSEA. CDR3 size: 12 residues. V was cut by 4 bases and J by 5 bases, with 11 bases left in between. Full variable domain (missing parts from reference TRBV29-1 and TRBJ2-5): SAVISQKPSRDICQRGTSLTIQCQVDSQVTMMFWYRQQPGQSLTLIATANQGSEATYESGFVIDKFPISRPNLTFSTLTVSNMSPEDSSIYLCSVASSAETQYFGPGTRLLVL.

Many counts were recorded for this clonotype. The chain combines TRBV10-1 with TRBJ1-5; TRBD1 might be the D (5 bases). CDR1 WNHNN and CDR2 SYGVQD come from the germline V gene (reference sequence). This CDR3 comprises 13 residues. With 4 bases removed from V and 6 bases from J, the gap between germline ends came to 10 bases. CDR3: CASSAGIGQPQHF. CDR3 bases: TGCGCCAGCAGTGCAGGGATAGGTCAGCCCCAGCATTTT.

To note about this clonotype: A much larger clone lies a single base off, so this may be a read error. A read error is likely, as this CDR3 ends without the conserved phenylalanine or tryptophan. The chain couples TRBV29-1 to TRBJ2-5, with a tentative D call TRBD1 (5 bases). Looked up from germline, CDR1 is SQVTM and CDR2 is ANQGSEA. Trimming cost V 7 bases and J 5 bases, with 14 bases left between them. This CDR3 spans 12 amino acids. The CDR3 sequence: CSGDSSGETQYS. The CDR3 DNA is TGCAGCGGAGACAGCTCCGGCGAGACCCAGTACTCC.

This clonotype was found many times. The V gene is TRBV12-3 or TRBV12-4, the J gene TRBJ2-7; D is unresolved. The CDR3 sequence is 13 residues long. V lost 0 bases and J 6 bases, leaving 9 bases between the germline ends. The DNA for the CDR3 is TGTGCCAGCAGTTTAGCCCCTTATCTCGAGCAGTACTTC. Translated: CASSLAPYLEQYF.

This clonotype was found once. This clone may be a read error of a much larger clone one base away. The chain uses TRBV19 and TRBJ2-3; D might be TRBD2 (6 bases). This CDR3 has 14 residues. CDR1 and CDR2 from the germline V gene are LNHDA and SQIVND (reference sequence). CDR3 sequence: CASSPEGLRGTHYF. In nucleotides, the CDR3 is TGTGCCAGTAGTCCCGAGGGACTTCGGGGCACGCATTATTTT.

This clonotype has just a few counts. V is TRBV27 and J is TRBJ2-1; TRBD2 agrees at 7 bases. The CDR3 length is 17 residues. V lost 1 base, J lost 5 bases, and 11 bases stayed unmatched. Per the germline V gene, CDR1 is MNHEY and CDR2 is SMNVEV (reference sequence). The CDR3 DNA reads TGTGCCAGCAGTTTATTGAAGGTCGCGGGGACTAACAATGAGCAGTTCTTC. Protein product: CASSLLKVAGTNNEQFF.

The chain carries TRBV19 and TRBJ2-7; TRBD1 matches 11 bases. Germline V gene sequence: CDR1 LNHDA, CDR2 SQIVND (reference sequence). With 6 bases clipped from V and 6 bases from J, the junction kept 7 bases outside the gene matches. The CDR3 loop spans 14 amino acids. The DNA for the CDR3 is TGTGCCAGTAGCGCCGGGACAGGGGGTTCCGAGCAGTACTTC. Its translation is CASSAGTGGSEQYF.

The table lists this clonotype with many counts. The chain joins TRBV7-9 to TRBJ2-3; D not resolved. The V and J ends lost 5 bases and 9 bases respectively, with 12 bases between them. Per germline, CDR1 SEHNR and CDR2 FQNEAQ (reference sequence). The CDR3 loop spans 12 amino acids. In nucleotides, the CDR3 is TGTGCCAGCAGCCGCGACATACTGACGCAGTATTTT. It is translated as CASSRDILTQYF.

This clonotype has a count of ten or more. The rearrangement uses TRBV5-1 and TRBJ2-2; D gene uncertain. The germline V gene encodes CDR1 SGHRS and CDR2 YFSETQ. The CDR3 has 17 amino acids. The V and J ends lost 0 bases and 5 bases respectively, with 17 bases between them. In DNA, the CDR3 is TGCGCCAGCAGCTTGGACCCCGCCGCCGGTGGGACCGGGGAGCTGTTTTTT. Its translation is CASSLDPAAGGTGELFF.

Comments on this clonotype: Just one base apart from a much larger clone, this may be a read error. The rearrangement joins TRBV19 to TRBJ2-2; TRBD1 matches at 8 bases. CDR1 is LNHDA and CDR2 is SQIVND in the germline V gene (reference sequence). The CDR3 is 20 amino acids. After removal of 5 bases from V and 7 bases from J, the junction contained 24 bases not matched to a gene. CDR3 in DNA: TGTGCCAGTAGTCCAAAGAACTTAGGTCAGGGGGCGCTGAATGACGGGGAGCTGTTTTTT. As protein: CASSPKNLGQGALNDGELFF.

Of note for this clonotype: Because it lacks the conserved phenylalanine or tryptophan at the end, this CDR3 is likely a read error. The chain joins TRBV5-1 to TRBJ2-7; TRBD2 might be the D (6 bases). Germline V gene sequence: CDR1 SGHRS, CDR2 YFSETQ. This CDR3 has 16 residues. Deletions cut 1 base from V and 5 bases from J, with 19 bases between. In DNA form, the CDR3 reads TGCGCCAGCAGCTTGTTGCCGGGGGTTTCCCCGGACGAGCAGTACCTC. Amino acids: CASSLLPGVSPDEQYL.

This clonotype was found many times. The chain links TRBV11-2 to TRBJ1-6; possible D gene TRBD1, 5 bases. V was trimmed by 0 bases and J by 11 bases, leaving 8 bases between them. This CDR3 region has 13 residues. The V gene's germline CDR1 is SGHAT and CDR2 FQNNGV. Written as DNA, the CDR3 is TGTGCCAGCAGCTTAGATCTGGGGGCACCCCTCCACTTT. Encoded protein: CASSLDLGAPLHF. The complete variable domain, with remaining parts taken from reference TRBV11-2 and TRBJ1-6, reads EAGVAQSPRYKIIEKRQSVAFWCNPISGHATLYWYQQILGQGPKLLIQFQNNGVVDDSQLPKDRFSAERLKGVDSTLKIQPAKLEDSAVYLCASSLDLGAPLHFGNGTRLTVT.